The entry below describes one T cell receptor beta chain. As yet, its antigen is unknown. Excluded were patients having autoimmune disease history or systemic immunosuppression. Samples of blood were obtained at baseline, on cycle 4 day 1, and on cycle 7 day 1. Measured with immunoSEQ multiplex PCR; TCRdb has only the in-frame clones, and not every one. The repertoire holds 75,000 to 95,000 clones, roughly nine tenths seen once, with more than 0.5% in the top ten. The record originates from a study of OX40 agonist ivuxolimab in advanced cancers. On the study more broadly: Ivuxolimab, an antibody that agonizes OX40 (CD134), was administered to the patients.

Whole-study findings and limits: Compared with CD4+, CD8+ T cells on average had more expanded clones.

The germline V gene has CDR1 SGHRS and CDR2 YFSETQ. J gave up 5 bases and V 2 bases, and 5 bases lay outside the gene matches. The length of the CDR3 is 14 residues. The sample in question was CD4+ or CD8+ T cells sorted from blood, obtained in a trial of the OX40 agonist ivuxolimab. The chain recombines TRBV5-1 with TRBJ2-7, with 9 bases aligning to TRBD1. This sequence was found in an adult with an advanced solid tumor such as melanoma, head and neck, liver or kidney cancer. The chain's CDR3 is CASSFGTGLDEQYF. CDR3 nucleotide sequence: TGCGCCAGCAGCTTTGGGACAGGGCTGGACGAGCAGTACTTC.